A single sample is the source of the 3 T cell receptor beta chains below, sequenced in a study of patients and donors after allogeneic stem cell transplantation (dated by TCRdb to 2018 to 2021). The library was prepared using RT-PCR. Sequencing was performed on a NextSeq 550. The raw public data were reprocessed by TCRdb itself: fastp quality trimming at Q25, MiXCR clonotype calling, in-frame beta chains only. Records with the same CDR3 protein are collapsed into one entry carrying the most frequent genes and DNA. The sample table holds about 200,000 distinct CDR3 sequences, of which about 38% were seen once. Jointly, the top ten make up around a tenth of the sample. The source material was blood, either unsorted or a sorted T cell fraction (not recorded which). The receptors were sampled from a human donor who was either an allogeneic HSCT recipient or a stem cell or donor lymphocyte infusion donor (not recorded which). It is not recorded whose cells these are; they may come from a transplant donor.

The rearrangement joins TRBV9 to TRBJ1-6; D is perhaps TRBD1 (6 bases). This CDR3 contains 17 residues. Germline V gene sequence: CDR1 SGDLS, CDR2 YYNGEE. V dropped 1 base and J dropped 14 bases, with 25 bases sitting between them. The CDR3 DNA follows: TGTGCCAGCAGCGTAAGCCGGGGGCGCGGAAACTCGGGGGCCCTCCACTTT. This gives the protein CASSVSRGRGNSGALHF. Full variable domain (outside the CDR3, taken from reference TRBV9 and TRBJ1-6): DSGVTQTPKHLITATGQRVTLRCSPRSGDLSVYWYQQSLDQGLQFLIQYYNGEERAKGNILERFSAQQFPDLHSELNLSSLELGDSALYFCASSVSRGRGNSGALHFGNGTRLTVT.

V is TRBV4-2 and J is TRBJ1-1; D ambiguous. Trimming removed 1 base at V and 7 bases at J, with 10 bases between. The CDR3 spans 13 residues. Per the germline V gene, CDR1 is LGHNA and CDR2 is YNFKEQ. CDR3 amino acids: CASSQAKDVEAFF. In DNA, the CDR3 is TGTGCCAGCAGCCAAGCTAAGGATGTTGAAGCTTTCTTT.

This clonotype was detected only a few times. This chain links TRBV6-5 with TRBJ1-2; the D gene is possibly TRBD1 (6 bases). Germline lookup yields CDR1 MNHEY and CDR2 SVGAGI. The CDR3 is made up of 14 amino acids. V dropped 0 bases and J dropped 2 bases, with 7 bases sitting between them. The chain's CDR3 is CASSYSRGNYGYTF. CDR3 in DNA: TGTGCCAGCAGTTACTCCAGGGGCAACTATGGCTACACCTTC.